Reported below is one TCR beta chain. Measured with immunoSEQ multiplex PCR; TCRdb has only the in-frame clones, and not every one. In the table there are several thousand clones, roughly four fifths of which are singletons. These data come from a study of sequential checkpoint blockade in melanoma. J lost 7 bases, V lost 7 bases, and 8 bases had no gene match. CDR1 SQVTM and CDR2 ANQGSEA come from the germline V gene. This CDR3 has 14 amino acids. Treatment described: randomized to nivolumab then ipilimumab (arm A) or the reverse (arm B). This TCR was sampled from a human donor with melanoma. J is TRBJ2-1 and V is TRBV29-1, with TRBD2 matching over 12 bases. This specimen consisted of CD8+ T cells sorted from blood (inferred from file names), obtained from a patient given nivolumab and ipilimumab in sequence. This CDR3 is CSGTSGKGWNEQFF. Here the CDR3 DNA reads TGCAGCGGGACTAGCGGGAAAGGGTGGAATGAGCAGTTCTTC.